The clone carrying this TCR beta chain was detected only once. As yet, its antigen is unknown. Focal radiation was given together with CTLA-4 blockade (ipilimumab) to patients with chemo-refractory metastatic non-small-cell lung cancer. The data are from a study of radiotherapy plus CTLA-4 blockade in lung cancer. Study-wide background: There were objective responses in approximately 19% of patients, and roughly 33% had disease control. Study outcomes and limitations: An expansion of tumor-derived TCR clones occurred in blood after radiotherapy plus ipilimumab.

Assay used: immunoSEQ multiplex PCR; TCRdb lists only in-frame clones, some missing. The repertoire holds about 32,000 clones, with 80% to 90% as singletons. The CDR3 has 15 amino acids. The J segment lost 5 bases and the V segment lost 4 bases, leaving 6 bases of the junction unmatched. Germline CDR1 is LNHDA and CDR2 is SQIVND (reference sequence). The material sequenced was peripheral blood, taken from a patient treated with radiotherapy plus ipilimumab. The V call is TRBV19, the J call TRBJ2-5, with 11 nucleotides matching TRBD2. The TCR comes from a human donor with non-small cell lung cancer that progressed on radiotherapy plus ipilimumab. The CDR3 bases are TGTGCCAGTAGTAAGGCTAGCGGGGGGTTCGAGACCCAGTACTTC. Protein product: CASSKASGGFETQYF.